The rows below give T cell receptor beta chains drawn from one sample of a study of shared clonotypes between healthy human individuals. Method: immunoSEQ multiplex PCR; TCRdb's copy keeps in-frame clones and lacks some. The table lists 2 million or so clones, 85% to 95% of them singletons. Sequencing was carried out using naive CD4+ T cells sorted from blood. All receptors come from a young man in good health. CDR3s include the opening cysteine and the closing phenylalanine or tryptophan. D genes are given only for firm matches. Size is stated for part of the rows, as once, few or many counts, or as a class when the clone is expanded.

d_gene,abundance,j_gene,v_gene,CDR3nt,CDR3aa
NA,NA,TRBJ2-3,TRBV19,TGTGCCACCCACCTCTCCGGGAAACCTAGCACAGATACGCAGTATTTT,CATHLSGKPSTDTQYF
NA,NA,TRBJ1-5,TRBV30,TGTGCCTGGAGTATGGAGTTCAATCAGCCCCAGCATTTT,CAWSMEFNQPQHF
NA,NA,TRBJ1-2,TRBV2,TGTGCCACTAGGCTTGCAGGAGCCGGCGGCTACACCTTC,CATRLAGAGGYTF
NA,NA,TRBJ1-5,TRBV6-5,TGTGCCAGCAGTTACCTACCAGCCGGTCAGCCCCAGCATTTT,CASSYLPAGQPQHF
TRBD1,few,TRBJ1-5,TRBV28,TGTGCCAGCAGTTTGGGCCGACAGGGGTATAGCAATCAGCCCCAGCATTTT,CASSLGRQGYSNQPQHF
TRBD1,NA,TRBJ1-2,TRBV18,TGTGCCAGCTCACCCGGGACAGAGGGGGATGGCTACACCTTC,CASSPGTEGDGYTF
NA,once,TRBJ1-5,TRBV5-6,TGTGCCAGCAGCTTCCGGGCCGTCAATCAGCCCCAGCATTTT,CASSFRAVNQPQHF
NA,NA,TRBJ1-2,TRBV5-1,TGCGCCAGCAGCTTATTTCAGGACAGCTATGGCTACACCTTC,CASSLFQDSYGYTF
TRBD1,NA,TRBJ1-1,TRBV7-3,TGTGCCAGCAGCCCGAGGGGGCGCCCCACTGAAGCTTTCTTT,CASSPRGRPTEAFF
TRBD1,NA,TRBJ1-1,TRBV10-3,TGTGCCATCAGTGAGTGGGGGACAGGGAACACTGAAGCTTTCTTT,CAISEWGTGNTEAFF
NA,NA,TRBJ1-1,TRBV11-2,TGTGCCAGCAGCTTAGAGACCCAGGGGACTGAAGCTTTCTTT,CASSLETQGTEAFF
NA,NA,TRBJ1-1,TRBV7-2,TGTGCCAGCAGCCCCGGTATGAACACTGAAGCTTTCTTT,CASSPGMNTEAFF
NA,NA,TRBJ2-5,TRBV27,TGTGCCAGCAGTACCAGTGGGAAGGTGGAGACCCAGTACTTC,CASSTSGKVETQYF
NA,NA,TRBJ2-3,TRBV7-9,TGTGCCAGCAGCCAACTGCTCGGAGGCCACACAGATACGCAGTATTTT,CASSQLLGGHTDTQYF
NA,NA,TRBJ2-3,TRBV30,TGTGCCTGGAGTGTATCGGGGTGGAACACAGATACGCAGTATTTT,CAWSVSGWNTDTQYF
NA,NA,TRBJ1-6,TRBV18,TGTGCCAGCTCACCAGTGGGCCAGGATAATTCACCCCTCCACTTT,CASSPVGQDNSPLHF
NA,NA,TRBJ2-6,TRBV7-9,TGTGCCAGCAGCTTAGAAGGGACGGGCATCTCTGGGGCCAACGTCCTGACTTTC,CASSLEGTGISGANVLTF
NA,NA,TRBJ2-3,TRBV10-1,TGCGCCAGCAGTGATGGCCGAACCGGAGGAAAAGATACGCAGTATTTT,CASSDGRTGGKDTQYF
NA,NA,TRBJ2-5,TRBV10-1,TGCGCCAGCAGTCCCGGACAGCTAGGAGAGACCCAGTACTTC,CASSPGQLGETQYF
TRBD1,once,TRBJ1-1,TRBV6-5,TGTGCCAGCAGTAACCGGAGGCAGGGGGGGACTGAAGCTTTCTTT,CASSNRRQGGTEAFF
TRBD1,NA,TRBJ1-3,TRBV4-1,TGCGCCAGCAGCCAACTGGACAGGAGGTCGAACACCATATATTTT,CASSQLDRRSNTIYF
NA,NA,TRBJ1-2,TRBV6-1,TGTGCCAGCAGTGAAGAGCCCTCCGGAATCTATGGCTACACCTTC,CASSEEPSGIYGYTF
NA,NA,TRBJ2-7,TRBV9,TGTGCCAGCAGCGTAGGGGGACTTCCTACCTACGAGCAGTACTTC,CASSVGGLPTYEQYF
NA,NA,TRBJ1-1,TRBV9,TGTGCCAGCAGCGTAGGGGGAGGAGGTGAAGCTTTCTTT,CASSVGGGGEAFF
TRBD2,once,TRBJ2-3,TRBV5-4,TGTGCCAGCAGCTCAGGACTAGCGGGGGGATACACAGATACGCAGTATTTT,CASSSGLAGGYTDTQYF
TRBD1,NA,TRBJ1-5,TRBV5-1,TGCGCCAGCAGCCCTACAGGGGGCGCCCAGCCCCAGCATTTT,CASSPTGGAQPQHF
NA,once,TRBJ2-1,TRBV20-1,TGCAGTCCTTGGGAACGACTCTTC,CSPWERLF
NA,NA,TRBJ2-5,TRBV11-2,TGTGCCAGTGGCCTGGGACTCCAAGAGACCCAGTACTTC,CASGLGLQETQYF
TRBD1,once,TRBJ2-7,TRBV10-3,TGTGCCATCAGTTCAAGTACCGGGACAGGGACCTACGAGCAGTACTTC,CAISSSTGTGTYEQYF
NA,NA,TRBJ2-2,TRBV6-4,TGTGCCAGCAGTGACCCCGGAGTTAGACCGGGGAAGCTGTTTTTT,CASSDPGVRPGKLFF
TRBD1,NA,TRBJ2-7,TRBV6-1,TGTGCCAGCAGTGCGGGACAGACTCCCTACGAGCAGTACTTC,CASSAGQTPYEQYF
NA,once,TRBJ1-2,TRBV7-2,TGTGCCAGCAGCAACGGACAGTTTACCTATGGCTACACCTTC,CASSNGQFTYGYTF
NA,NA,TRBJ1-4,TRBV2,TGTGCCAGCAGGGTTTCTGGGGGACTGTTTTTT,CASRVSGGLFF
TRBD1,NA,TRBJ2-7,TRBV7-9,TGTGCCGTCCCGGGACAGGGAAGCGAGCAGTACTTC,CAVPGQGSEQYF
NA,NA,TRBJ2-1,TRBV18,TGTGCCAGCTCACCCGACAATGAGCAGTTCTTC,CASSPDNEQFF
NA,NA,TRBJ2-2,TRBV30,TGTGCCTGGAGTGTAAGAGTGAACACCGGGGAGCTGTTTTTT,CAWSVRVNTGELFF
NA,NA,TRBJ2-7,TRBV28,TGTGCCAGCAGTAACCCCAGGGTTCCCTACGAGCAGTACTTC,CASSNPRVPYEQYF
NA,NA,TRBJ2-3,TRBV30,TGTGCCTTAGATACGCAGTATTTT,CALDTQYF
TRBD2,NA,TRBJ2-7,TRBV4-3,TGCGCCAGCAGCGCCCCTAGCGGCGGGGCCTACGAGCAGTACTTC,CASSAPSGGAYEQYF
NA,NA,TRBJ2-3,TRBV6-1,TGTGCCAGCAGTGAAGGACATACTCCCACAGATACGCAGTATTTT,CASSEGHTPTDTQYF
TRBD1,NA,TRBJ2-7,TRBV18,TGTGCCAGCTCACCGGTGTTTCAGGACAGGGCCTACGAGCAGTACTTC,CASSPVFQDRAYEQYF
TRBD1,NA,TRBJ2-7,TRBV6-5,TGTGCCAGCAGCTTAGACAGGGTGAGGGCCGAGCAGTACTTC,CASSLDRVRAEQYF
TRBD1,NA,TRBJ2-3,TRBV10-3,TGTGCCATCAGTGAGTCGTGGGGACAGGGGAGCACAGATACGCAGTATTTT,CAISESWGQGSTDTQYF
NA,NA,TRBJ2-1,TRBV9,TGTGCCAGCAGCGTTGAGGATACAGCCAATGAGCAGTTCTTC,CASSVEDTANEQFF
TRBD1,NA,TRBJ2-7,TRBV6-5,TGTGCCAGCACGATGGGGACAGGGGTGGCGGCGCAGTACTTC,CASTMGTGVAAQYF
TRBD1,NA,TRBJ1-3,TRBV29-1,TGCAGCGTTGAAACGACAGGGGGCGGAAACACCATATATTTT,CSVETTGGGNTIYF
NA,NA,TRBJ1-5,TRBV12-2,TGTGCAAGTCGCGAAAATGGAGCGAATCAGCCCCAGCATTTT,CASRENGANQPQHF
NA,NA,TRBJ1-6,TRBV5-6,TGTGCCAGCAGCTTGGGGGCAGGGAATTCACCCCTCCACTTT,CASSLGAGNSPLHF
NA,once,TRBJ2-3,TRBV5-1,TGCGCCAGCAGCTCCGGGGGTGGAGGCCCCACAGATACGCAGTATTTT,CASSSGGGGPTDTQYF